This T cell receptor (beta chain) stems from a study of cytomegalovirus exposure and HLA in healthy donors. Study observations and caveats: An analysis done earlier found most TCR beta V segments productive about 90% or about 30% of the time. Overall, around 160 TCR beta chains were annotated as cytomegalovirus-associated. There were a few CMV-associated chains whose specificity for CMV antigens was confirmed in vitro. An analysis that was carried out later associated 16,951 TCR beta sequences with HLA alleles at 0.05 false discovery rate.

Note on this clone: Its target is not known.

Vbeta (60) and Jbeta (13) primers were used in the PCR. Assay: immunoSEQ multiplex PCR; the TCRdb copy retains only in-frame clones and omits some. Of some 150,000 clones in the sample, 85% to 90% were seen once. The CDR3 spans 16 residues. Looked up from germline, CDR1 is SGHDN and CDR2 is FVKESK. With 4 bases clipped from V and 2 bases from J, the junction kept 9 bases outside the gene matches. Material: PBMCs. The source of this sequence is a woman younger than 45 in good health and CMV-seronegative. The chain employs TRBV14 and TRBJ2-5, with 8 bases lining up with TRBD2. CDR3 protein: CASSRWASGLQETQYF. The CDR3 coding sequence is TGTGCCAGCAGCCGCTGGGCTAGCGGGCTGCAAGAGACCCAGTACTTC.